Described below is a single T cell receptor (beta chain) sequence and its context. The sample comes from a study of cytomegalovirus exposure and HLA in healthy donors. The data were produced by immunoSEQ multiplex PCR, yet TCRdb's version contains in-frame clones alone and is incomplete. The sample contains roughly 50,000 clones, approximately 93% of which appear only once. The source is a woman between 18 and 29 years old in good health and CMV-seropositive. Material: PBMCs.

The CDR3 reads CASSIDQDNQPQHF. In DNA, the CDR3 is TGTGCCAGTAGTATAGATCAGGACAATCAGCCCCAGCATTTT. The chain employs TRBV19 and TRBJ1-5; D not resolved. CDR1 and CDR2 from the germline V gene are LNHDA and SQIVND (reference sequence). The CDR3 extends over 14 amino acids. The V end was cut by 0 bases, the J end by 3 bases, with 6 bases between. The variable domain in full, with the rest retrieved from reference TRBV19 and TRBJ1-5, is DGGITQSPKYLFRKEGQNVTLSCEQNLNHDAMYWYRQDPGQGLRLIYYSQIVNDFQKGDIAEGYSVSREKKESFPLTVTSAQKNPTAFYLCASSIDQDNQPQHFGDGTRLSIL.